The 21 T cell receptor beta chains below come from one sample, sequenced in a study of T-cell reconstitution after alpha-beta-depleted transplantation in children. For TCRbeta, the library was prepared with unique molecular identifiers. TCRdb analysed the PCR reads with MiXCR anew, one entry per CDR3 protein. The top ten hold approximately 9.9% of the sample, which has a few hundred thousand distinct CDR3 sequences, roughly 21% seen once. This specimen consisted of PBMCs, mostly from graft donor cells, obtained 180 days after TCRalphabeta/CD19-depleted stem cell transplant. These TCRs come from a male patient under 18 who had a stem cell transplant for acute lymphoblastic leukemia, so the T cells may come from the graft donor.

V is TRBV7-8 and J is TRBJ2-3, with 12 bases identical to TRBD2. V trimming: 5 bases; J trimming: 0 bases; junction bases outside the gene matches: 3. Germline V gene lookup returns CDR1 SGHVS and CDR2 FQNEAQ. This CDR3 contains 16 residues. CDR3 nucleotide sequence: TGTGCCAGCAGCGCCGGGACTAGCGGGAGCACAGATACGCAGTATTTT. Translated, it gives CASSAGTSGSTDTQYF.

The CDR3 here is CASSFRDSILEKLFF. In DNA form, the CDR3 reads TGTGCCAGCAGCTTCAGGGACAGCATCCTCGAAAAACTGTTTTTT. The J gene is TRBJ1-4, the V gene TRBV7-9, with 7 bases that match TRBD1. Losses at the gene ends were 3 bases for V and 8 bases for J; bases not matched to a gene: 9. The CDR3 sequence is 15 residues long. Germline V CDR1 and CDR2: SEHNR, FQNEAQ (reference sequence). The full variable domain, completed using reference TRBV7-9 and TRBJ1-4, is DTGVSQNPRHKITKRGQNVTFRCDPISEHNRLYWYRQTLGQGPEFLTYFQNEAQLEKSRLLSDRFSAERPKGSFSTLEIQRTEQGDSAMYLCASSFRDSILEKLFFGSGTQLSVL.

CDR3 in DNA: TGTGCCAGCAGCGAGGGCAATAGCGGGAGAATGAACATTCAGTACTTC. The encoded protein is CASSEGNSGRMNIQYF. V is TRBV13 and J is TRBJ2-4, with 9 bases identical to TRBD2. The ends lost 5 bases at V and 7 bases at J; junction bases unmatched: 12. CDR1 is PRHDT, CDR2 FYEKMQ, per germline (reference sequence). The length of the CDR3 is 16 residues.

This clonotype was detected only a few times. The V call is TRBV10-3, the J call TRBJ1-2; the match to TRBD1 covers 9 bases. This CDR3 comprises 14 residues. The germline gives CDR1 ENHRY, CDR2 SYGVKD. With V trimmed by 6 bases and J by 4 bases, 6 bases remained unmatched. The CDR3 DNA reads TGTGCCATCAGCCAGGGACAGGGAAGCTATGGCTACACCTTC. Its translation: CAISQGQGSYGYTF.

The count of this clonotype is one. The gene calls are TRBV20-1 and TRBJ2-1, with D uncertain. V dropped 0 bases and J dropped 7 bases, with 13 bases sitting between them. Germline loops: CDR1 DFQATT, CDR2 SNEGSKA (reference sequence). The CDR3 extends over 14 amino acids. The CDR3 DNA follows: TGCAGTGCTAGAGATTGGGGATTGGGGAATGAGCAGTTCTTC. Amino acid sequence: CSARDWGLGNEQFF.

In this sample, this clonotype turned up a few times. The chain combines TRBV20-1 with TRBJ1-6; D may be TRBD1 (5 bases). The germline V gene has CDR1 DFQATT and CDR2 SNEGSKA (reference sequence). The V end was cut by 5 bases, the J end by 5 bases, with 16 bases between. CDR3 length: 15 amino acids. CDR3 sequence: CSAPPNRKNNSPLHF. The CDR3, as DNA: TGCAGTGCTCCGCCCAACAGGAAAAATAATTCACCCCTCCACTTT.

Comment on this clonotype: A much larger clone lies one base from this, so it may be a read error. V is TRBV29-1 and J is TRBJ2-2; D might be TRBD1 or TRBD2, each matching 5 bases. CDR1 is SQVTM, CDR2 ANQGSEA, per germline. The CDR3 is 11 amino acids. Trimming stripped 5 bases from V and 6 bases from J, with 7 bases between. This chain's CDR3 is CSVPGPGELFF. In DNA form, the CDR3 reads TGCAGCGTTCCGGGACCCGGGGAGCTGTTTTTT.

This chain uses TRBV10-1 with TRBJ2-5; D gene ambiguous. CDR3 length: 13 residues. V was pared by 9 bases and J by 1 base, with 12 bases between. Germline V CDR1 and CDR2: WNHNN, SYGVQD (reference sequence). The CDR3 sequence: CARLGWAQETQYF. In DNA form, the CDR3 reads TGCGCCAGGTTGGGGTGGGCCCAAGAGACCCAGTACTTC.

V and J are TRBV9 and TRBJ2-7, with D perhaps matching TRBD2 (5 bases). CDR3 size: 15 residues. Trimming removed 0 bases from V and 4 bases from J, with 14 bases in between. The germline V gene encodes CDR1 SGDLS and CDR2 YYNGEE. CDR3 loop: CASSVGIASAYEQYF. CDR3 nucleotides: TGTGCCAGCAGCGTAGGGATAGCGAGTGCGTACGAGCAGTACTTC.

DNA for the CDR3: TGCTTAAGCTCGGAGCCCACAGATACGCAGTATTTT. This gives the protein CLSSEPTDTQYF. The chain joins TRBV20-1 to TRBJ2-3, with D unresolved. The CDR3 covers 12 residues. Germline-derived CDR1 and CDR2 are DFQATT and SNEGSKA (reference sequence).

This chain joins TRBV12-3 or TRBV12-4 and TRBJ1-3, with 8 bases that match TRBD1. This CDR3 comprises 15 residues. The junction had 3 bases not matched to a gene; V was cut back by 5 bases and J by 0 bases. CDR3 loop: CASSKGQVSGNTIYF. The CDR3 DNA sequence: TGTGCCAGCAGTAAGGGACAGGTCTCTGGAAACACCATATATTTT.

The chain is built from TRBV20-1 and TRBJ1-6, with 8 nucleotides matching TRBD1. This CDR3 contains 15 residues. The V segment lost 0 bases and the J segment 10 bases; nucleotides outside the gene matches: 8. The germline CDR1 and CDR2 sequences are DFQATT and SNEGSKA (reference sequence). CDR3 amino acids: CSARERTGRVSPLHF. The DNA for the CDR3 is TGCAGTGCTAGAGAGAGGACAGGGAGGGTCTCACCCCTCCACTTT.

V is TRBV5-1 and J is TRBJ2-4; no clear D. CDR3 size: 18 residues. Trimming removed 4 bases from V and 1 base from J, with 21 bases in between. The germline CDR1 and CDR2 sequences are SGHRS and YFSETQ. The CDR3 protein is CASSRLRVGLSAKNIQYF. DNA for the CDR3: TGCGCCAGCAGCCGTTTACGGGTGGGATTATCCGCCAAAAACATTCAGTACTTC. The full variable domain, in which reference TRBV5-1 and TRBJ2-4 provide the parts outside the CDR3, is KAGVTQTPRYLIKTRGQQVTLSCSPISGHRSVSWYQQTPGQGLQFLFEYFSETQRNKGNFPGRFSGRQFSNSRSEMNVSTLELGDSALYLCASSRLRVGLSAKNIQYFGAGTRLSVL.

This clonotype occurred a few times. This chain joins TRBV28 and TRBJ2-7; a possible D gene is TRBD1 (6 bases). Trimming stripped 3 bases from V and 2 bases from J, with 14 bases between. The CDR3 is 15 residues long. Germline loops: CDR1 MDHEN, CDR2 SYDVKM. The CDR3 here is CASSLGVRQAYEQYF. The CDR3 bases are TGTGCCAGCAGTTTGGGTGTGCGACAGGCCTACGAGCAGTACTTC.

The chain is built from TRBV7-7 and TRBJ1-5, with 11 bases that match TRBD1. This CDR3 is built from 15 residues. Trimming cost V 4 bases and J 5 bases; bases outside gene matches: 4. Germline loops: CDR1 SSHAT, CDR2 FNYEAQ (reference sequence). The CDR3 DNA is TGTGCCAGCAGCTACCGGGACAGGGGGTATCAGCCCCAGCATTTT. Amino acid sequence: CASSYRDRGYQPQHF. Based on the CDR3 plus reference TRBV7-7 and TRBJ1-5, the full variable domain is GAGVSQSPRYKVTKRGQDVTLRCDPISSHATLYWYQQALGQGPEFLTYFNYEAQPDKSGLPSDRFSAERPEGSISTLTIQRTEQRDSAMYRCASSYRDRGYQPQHFGDGTRLSIL.

This clonotype was counted between two and nine times. The V call is TRBV12-3 or TRBV12-4, the J call TRBJ2-7; D not certain. V lost 1 base and J lost 3, with 10 bases in between. This CDR3 has 14 amino acids. CDR3 nucleotides: TGTGCCAGCAGTTTAGGTGCGACGTACTACGAGCAGTACTTC. It encodes CASSLGATYYEQYF.

This clonotype was seen a single time. The rearrangement links TRBV19 to TRBJ2-1; D may be TRBD2 (6 bases). Deletions cut 4 bases from V and 0 bases from J, with 16 bases between. The CDR3 spans 17 residues. CDR1 is LNHDA and CDR2 is SQIVND in the germline V gene (reference sequence). CDR3 nucleotides: TGTGCCAGTAGTACAAGGCGTCTCGGGGGCTCCTACAATGAGCAGTTCTTC. Protein: CASSTRRLGGSYNEQFF. The full variable domain, its missing parts supplied by reference TRBV19 and TRBJ2-1, is DGGITQSPKYLFRKEGQNVTLSCEQNLNHDAMYWYRQDPGQGLRLIYYSQIVNDFQKGDIAEGYSVSREKKESFPLTVTSAQKNPTAFYLCASSTRRLGGSYNEQFFGPGTRLTVL.

The chain uses TRBV12-3 or TRBV12-4 and TRBJ1-2; no clear D gene. The CDR3 totals 14 residues. V lost 4 bases and J 0 bases, leaving 9 bases between the germline ends. CDR3 amino acids: CASSSLLSNYGYTF. CDR3 bases: TGTGCCAGCAGTTCCCTACTTTCTAACTATGGCTACACCTTC.

The gene calls are TRBV21-1 and TRBJ2-1; TRBD2, as called in the table, went unchecked against the DNA. TRBV21-1 is assigned pseudogene status. The length of the CDR3 is 16 residues. In DNA form, the CDR3 reads TGTGCCAGCAGCGGAAGGTGGACTAGCGGCTTTAATGAGCAGTTCTTC. This translates into CASSGRWTSGFNEQFF.

This clonotype turned up a few times. The chain combines TRBV10-3 with TRBJ1-1, with 8 bases aligning to TRBD1. The CDR3 covers 11 residues. Germline assignment: CDR1 ENHRY and CDR2 SYGVKD. The trim removed 6 bases at V and 10 bases at J, leaving 4 bases unmatched. The CDR3 DNA reads as TGTGCCATCAGAGACAGGGGCGCAGCTTTCTTT. This codes for CAIRDRGAAFF.

This clonotype has more than one count but fewer than ten. The V and J genes are TRBV7-2 and TRBJ1-1; the match to TRBD1 covers 8 bases. Trimming at V came to 4 bases and at J to 5 bases, leaving 12 bases not matched to a gene. Germline V gene lookup returns CDR1 SGHTA and CDR2 FQGNSA. The CDR3 extends over 16 amino acids. The CDR3 DNA reads as TGTGCCAGCAGCTGGCGGACAGGGATCGGTGGAACTGAAGCTTTCTTT. It codes for CASSWRTGIGGTEAFF.